These 26 T cell receptor beta chains share one sample of origin, sequenced in a study of a mutant IDH1 vaccine in newly diagnosed glioma (dated by TCRdb to the early 2020s). Antigens for these TCRs are unknown. This specimen's time point label, per the study, means: week 5, during vaccination. Each vaccine dose, consisting of 300 ug of a 20-mer mutant IDH1 peptide in Montanide, was administered subcutaneously with topical imiquimod. Preparation of the library involved the immunoSEQ multiplex PCR assay. What TCRdb holds here is the immuneACCESS table cut down to in-frame rearrangements. Part of the clones is not present; checked against another copy, under half of the missing clones reflect an unresolved V gene, and the others are unexplained. This sample holds tens of thousands of clones; 70% to 85% were observed only once. Clones ranked in the top ten supply 3% to 3.5% of the sample. Sequencing was performed on PBMCs, taken from a glioma patient whose treatment included an IDH1 peptide vaccine. The source is a woman aged 18-35 years with glioma. Some clones in this sample may be carry-over from other donors' samples.

The chain has TRBV21-1 and TRBJ1-2; no DNA check was done on the table's D call, TRBD1. TRBV21-1 is a recognized pseudogene. CDR3 length: 14 residues. The CDR3 region is CASSKTTDLYGYTF. For the CDR3, the DNA is TGTGCCAGCAGCAAAACCACAGACCTCTATGGCTACACCTTC.

The chain is built from TRBV5-1 and TRBJ1-1, with 7 positions matching TRBD1. Trimming at V came to 4 bases and at J to 7 bases, leaving 10 bases not matched to a gene. The germline V gene has CDR1 SGHRS and CDR2 YFSETQ. This CDR3 has 14 amino acids. CDR3 nucleotides: TGCGCCAGCAGCCCCGAGGGGGCGAGGGGTGAAGCTTTCTTT. Encoded protein: CASSPEGARGEAFF.

The V and J genes are TRBV19 and TRBJ1-1, with D hard to call. This CDR3 is built from 14 residues. Per the germline V gene, CDR1 is LNHDA and CDR2 is SQIVND (reference sequence). Deletions cut 5 bases from V and 0 bases from J, with 10 bases between. The CDR3 bases are TGTGCCAGTAGTGTAGCCGATTTGAACACTGAAGCTTTCTTT. Translation: CASSVADLNTEAFF.

CDR3 bases: TGTGCCAGCAGCACCTTTGGGGGCCCTGGGGCCAACGTCCTGACTTTC. The encoded protein is CASSTFGGPGANVLTF. V and J are TRBV11-3 and TRBJ2-6, with D possibly being TRBD1 (6 bases). CDR3 length: 16 residues. CDR1 is SGHNT, CDR2 YENEEA, per germline. Trimming left V 5 bases short and J 2 bases short, with 13 bases between.

The rearrangement uses TRBV7-9 and TRBJ2-3; D perhaps matches TRBD2 (5 bases). In germline, CDR1 is SEHNR, CDR2 FQNEAQ (reference sequence). This CDR3 is 13 amino acids long. V was shortened by 6 bases and J by 6 bases, with 13 bases between the two germline ends. CDR3: CASRRTPEDTQYF. In nucleotides, the CDR3 is TGTGCCAGCAGACGGACTCCAGAGGATACGCAGTATTTT.

The gene calls are TRBV23-1 and TRBJ2-7; D is undetermined. TRBV23-1 is marked as an open reading frame, function uncertain. The CDR3 contains 11 residues. Trimming stripped 4 bases from V and 3 bases from J, with 4 bases between. The CDR3 protein is CASSRGYEQYF. Written as DNA, the CDR3 is TGCGCCAGCAGTCGGGGCTACGAGCAGTACTTC.

The chain couples TRBV7-9 to TRBJ2-7; 8 bases agree with TRBD2. V was clipped by 2 bases and J by 10 bases; unmatched bases: 7. The CDR3 consists of 13 residues. Germline assignment: CDR1 SEHNR and CDR2 FQNEAQ (reference sequence). The CDR3 is CASSLRGTRSQYF. In DNA, the CDR3 is TGTGCCAGCAGCTTAAGAGGGACTAGGTCACAGTACTTC.

J is TRBJ2-2 and V is TRBV4-1; perhaps TRBD1 as D (7 bases). Trimming cost V 1 base and J 14 bases, with 26 bases left between them. Germline-derived CDR1 and CDR2 are MGHRA and YSYEKL. This CDR3 contains 17 residues. The CDR3 DNA is TGCGCCAGCAGCCAAGGACCGCAGGGGGAGGTTCAGACGGTACTGTTTTTT. Translated, it gives CASSQGPQGEVQTVLFF.

The chain employs TRBV4-1 and TRBJ2-1; 11 nucleotides line up with TRBD2. The germline V gene has CDR1 MGHRA and CDR2 YSYEKL. J was trimmed by 3 bases and V by 1 base; bases with no gene match: 5. The CDR3 spans 17 residues. The CDR3 bases are TGCGCCAGCAGCCAAGTGCCCGGGACTAGCGGCTACAATGAGCAGTTCTTC. Protein product: CASSQVPGTSGYNEQFF.

This chain links TRBV5-4 with TRBJ2-7, with TRBD1 as a possible D gene (6 bases). Trimming removed 0 bases at V and 0 bases at J, with 10 bases between. The CDR3 length is 15 residues. CDR1 and CDR2 from the germline V gene are SGHNT and YYREEE (reference sequence). CDR3 protein: CASSLDGQSSYEQYF. DNA for the CDR3: TGTGCCAGCAGCTTGGATGGACAGAGCTCCTACGAGCAGTACTTC.

This clone was seen once. This chain joins TRBV2 and TRBJ2-5; 9 nucleotides line up with TRBD1. This CDR3 region has 15 residues. J lost 7 bases, V lost 4 bases, and 10 bases had no gene match. The V gene's germline CDR1 is SNHLY and CDR2 FYNNEI. CDR3 protein: CASSGGWDRARTQYF. The CDR3 DNA follows: TGTGCCAGCAGTGGGGGCTGGGACAGGGCTCGGACCCAGTACTTC.

The J gene is TRBJ1-1, the V gene TRBV19; D gene unclear. The CDR3 contains 13 residues. CDR1 and CDR2 from the germline V gene are LNHDA and SQIVND (reference sequence). Trimming cost V 4 bases and J 1 base, with 7 bases left between them. The CDR3 sequence is CASSRTENTEAFF. CDR3 coding DNA: TGTGCCAGTAGTAGAACGGAGAACACTGAAGCTTTCTTT.

The chain links TRBV5-1 to TRBJ2-7, with D unclear. Trimming removed 0 bases from V and 3 bases from J, with 10 bases in between. Germline V gives CDR1 SGHRS, CDR2 YFSETQ. CDR3 length: 14 amino acids. As DNA, the CDR3 is TGCGCCAGCAGCTTGGCCAGGACGAACTACGAGCAGTACTTC. This encodes CASSLARTNYEQYF. Full variable domain (outside the CDR3, taken from reference TRBV5-1 and TRBJ2-7): KAGVTQTPRYLIKTRGQQVTLSCSPISGHRSVSWYQQTPGQGLQFLFEYFSETQRNKGNFPGRFSGRQFSNSRSEMNVSTLELGDSALYLCASSLARTNYEQYFGPGTRLTVT.

This clone was seen a single time. The V call is TRBV5-4, the J call TRBJ2-5; D possibly corresponds to TRBD2 (6 bases). The CDR3 covers 14 residues. The V end was cut by 4 bases, the J end by 1 base, with 11 bases between. Germline lookup yields CDR1 SGHNT and CDR2 YYREEE (reference sequence). The CDR3 reads CASSGRDSQETQYF. In nucleotides, the CDR3 is TGTGCCAGCAGCGGCCGGGACTCCCAAGAGACCCAGTACTTC. Full variable domain (missing parts from reference TRBV5-4 and TRBJ2-5): ETGVTQSPTHLIKTRGQQVTLRCSSQSGHNTVSWYQQALGQGPQFIFQYYREEENGRGNFPPRFSGLQFPNYSSELNVNALELDDSALYLCASSGRDSQETQYFGPGTRLLVL.

This clone was seen just once. This rearrangement joins TRBV19 to TRBJ2-1; D is undetermined. The CDR3 consists of 13 residues. V was shortened by 5 bases and J by 3 bases, with 8 bases between the two germline ends. CDR1 and CDR2 from the germline V gene are LNHDA and SQIVND (reference sequence). As DNA, the CDR3 is TGTGCCAGTAGTTTCCGGCTCTACAATGAGCAGTTCTTC. Residues: CASSFRLYNEQFF.

V is TRBV18 and J is TRBJ1-5; D remains unclear. From germline, CDR1 is KGHSH and CDR2 LQKENI. The CDR3 is made up of 14 amino acids. V was trimmed by 2 bases and J by 1 base, leaving 6 bases between them. In DNA form, the CDR3 reads TGTGCCAGCTCACCAGGGATAAGCAATCAGCCCCAGCATTTT. The encoded protein is CASSPGISNQPQHF.

This chain connects TRBV14 to TRBJ2-7; TRBD2 matches at 8 bases. The trim removed 5 bases at V and 1 base at J, leaving 13 bases unmatched. The CDR3 contains 17 residues. Germline CDR1 SGHDN, CDR2 FVKESK. As DNA, the CDR3 is TGTGCCAGCAGCGGAGCGGGAGTTAATAGGTGGTCCTACGAGCAGTACTTC. Protein product: CASSGAGVNRWSYEQYF.

The chain combines TRBV9 with TRBJ2-1; a weak D match, TRBD1 (6 bases). Germline CDR1 and CDR2: SGDLS and YYNGEE. V lost 3 bases and J lost 0, with 10 bases in between. The CDR3 is made up of 15 amino acids. CDR3 residues: CASSATGYSYNEQFF. The CDR3 DNA reads as TGTGCCAGCAGCGCGACAGGATACTCCTACAATGAGCAGTTCTTC.

The chain links TRBV28 to TRBJ1-1, with 11 bases aligning to TRBD1. The CDR3 has 16 residues. Unmatched junction bases numbered 10, after V lost 5 bases and J lost 5 bases. CDR1 MDHEN and CDR2 SYDVKM come from the germline V gene. CDR3 in amino acids: CASSDTRDRGITEAFF. CDR3 coding DNA: TGTGCCAGCAGTGATACCCGGGACAGGGGGATAACTGAAGCTTTCTTT. Together with reference TRBV28 and TRBJ1-1, the CDR3 gives the full variable domain: DVKVTQSSRYLVKRTGEKVFLECVQDMDHENMFWYRQDPGLGLRLIYFSYDVKMKEKGDIPEGYSVSREKKERFSLILESASTNQTSMYLCASSDTRDRGITEAFFGQGTRLTVV.

The chain joins TRBV7-8 to TRBJ2-7; 9 bases agree with TRBD2. J gave up 0 bases and V 6 bases, and 6 bases lay outside the gene matches. The CDR3 sequence is 15 residues long. CDR1 is SGHVS, CDR2 FQNEAQ, per germline. CDR3 DNA sequence: TGTGCCAGCAGACGTGGACTAGCGAACTCCTACGAGCAGTACTTC. It encodes CASRRGLANSYEQYF.

The chain combines TRBV9 with TRBJ1-1; weak D call: TRBD1 (5 bases). In germline, CDR1 is SGDLS, CDR2 YYNGEE. The CDR3 consists of 14 residues. The V and J ends lost 1 base and 6 bases respectively, with 13 bases between them. DNA for the CDR3: TGTGCCAGCAGCGTATCGTGGGGGGAATCTGAAGCTTTCTTT. Translating it yields CASSVSWGESEAFF.

J is TRBJ2-7 and V is TRBV7-9; 12 nucleotides agree with TRBD1. Unmatched junction bases numbered 7, after V lost 6 bases and J lost 13 bases. The CDR3 runs to 12 residues. Per the germline V gene, CDR1 is SEHNR and CDR2 is FQNEAQ (reference sequence). The CDR3 loop is CASSFRDRGPYF. As DNA, the CDR3 is TGTGCCAGCAGTTTCCGGGACAGGGGGCCCTACTTC.

This sequence joins TRBV7-9 and TRBJ2-7, with 8 bases that match TRBD2. The CDR3 sequence is 15 residues long. Trimming took 8 bases from V and 0 from J; bases not matched to a gene: 9. In germline, CDR1 is SEHNR, CDR2 FQNEAQ (reference sequence). CDR3: CASRGSGASSYEQYF. CDR3 DNA: TGTGCCAGCCGTGGTAGCGGGGCGAGCTCCTACGAGCAGTACTTC.

This clone came up a few times. The V gene is TRBV10-3, the J gene TRBJ1-1; 7 bases line up with TRBD1. V lost 3 bases, J lost 4 bases, and 5 bases stayed unmatched. Germline lookup yields CDR1 ENHRY and CDR2 SYGVKD. This CDR3 has 14 residues. In DNA, the CDR3 is TGTGCCATCAGTGAAGGAGGGGGCAGCACTGAAGCTTTCTTT. Protein sequence: CAISEGGGSTEAFF.

The rearrangement uses TRBV11-3 and TRBJ2-2; 8 nucleotides align to TRBD1. The length of the CDR3 is 15 residues. After removal of 3 bases from V and 6 bases from J, the junction contained 6 bases not matched to a gene. CDR1 is SGHNT and CDR2 is YENEEA in the germline V gene. The CDR3: CASSFDRGRAGELFF. As DNA, the CDR3 is TGTGCCAGCAGCTTTGACAGGGGACGGGCCGGGGAGCTGTTTTTT. The full variable domain, with the rest looked up from reference TRBV11-3 and TRBJ2-2, is EAGVVQSPRYKIIEKKQPVAFWCNPISGHNTLYWYLQNLGQGPELLIRYENEEAVDDSQLPKDRFSAERLKGVDSTLKIQPAELGDSAVYLCASSFDRGRAGELFFGEGSRLTVL.

The rearrangement uses TRBV6-6 and TRBJ1-1; D might be TRBD1 (5 bases). This CDR3 has 14 residues. Trimming took 3 bases from V and 4 from J, leaving 12 bases between them. The germline V gene encodes CDR1 MNHNY and CDR2 SVGAGI (reference sequence). CDR3 DNA sequence: TGTGCCAGCAGTTATCACGGGGGAGGCACTGAAGCTTTCTTT. Translated, it gives CASSYHGGGTEAFF.